This T cell receptor (beta chain) was retrieved from a study of cytomegalovirus exposure and HLA in healthy donors. Concerning this clone: No antigen is known for it.

The PCR was carried out with 60 Vbeta primers and 13 Jbeta primers. Here immunoSEQ multiplex PCR was the method, and the copy in TCRdb shows in-frame clones only, minus some. The data contain roughly 150,000 clones, 73% of them seen just once; the ten biggest clones take up 1.5% to 2%. Deletions cut 5 bases from V and 6 bases from J, with 8 bases between. The CDR3 is 12 residues long. CDR1 is SGHTA and CDR2 is FQGNSA in the germline V gene. Study results and limitations: Being indistinguishable, some V segments were excluded, TRBV6-2 and TRBV6-3 among them. HLA restriction was apparent for most CMV-associated TCR beta chains in a later analysis. Cytomegalovirus-associated status was assigned to more than 150 TCR beta chains.

This TCR was sampled from a woman under 30 in good health and CMV-seronegative. The genes are TRBV7-2 and TRBJ2-1; D is possibly TRBD1 (5 bases). The sequencing input was PBMCs. The CDR3 coding sequence is TGTGCCAGCAGCATAACAGGCAATGAGCAGTTCTTC. Amino acid sequence: CASSITGNEQFF.